This TCR beta chain was identified in a study of regulatory T cells in long-lasting Graves disease. Turning to the study itself: Antithyroid drug use was under 3 months in newly diagnosed Graves' patients. Findings and limits, study-wide: More public clonotypes were shared by persistent patients (around 2,600) than by new patients (approximately 1,000).

The TCR beta library used iRepertoire HTBI primers with Arm-PCR amplification of CDR3. One entry per CDR3 protein results from TCRdb running MiXCR on the multiplex PCR reads. The sample carries approximately 300,000 distinct CDR3 sequences, 18% recorded once. As for time point: newly diagnosed GD, antithyroid drugs for less than 3 months. After RNA was extracted from PBMCs, the TCR library was made from it. This clonotype was seen ten or more times. Its target is unknown. The origin of this receptor is a female donor with Graves disease. Sequenced material: peripheral blood mononuclear cells (PBMCs), taken at new diagnosis, from a patient treated with antithyroid drugs.

The CDR3 DNA sequence: TGTGCCAGCAGCCTGGTAGCGGGAGGCAGCAATGAGCAGTTCTTC. Residues: CASSLVAGGSNEQFF. The chain carries TRBV11-3 and TRBJ2-1; 10 nucleotides line up with TRBD2. V gave up 5 bases and J gave up 6 bases; unmatched junction bases: 7. The CDR3 is made up of 15 amino acids. CDR1 is SGHNT and CDR2 is YENEEA in the germline V gene. Full variable domain (outside the CDR3, taken from reference TRBV11-3 and TRBJ2-1): EAGVVQSPRYKIIEKKQPVAFWCNPISGHNTLYWYLQNLGQGPELLIRYENEEAVDDSQLPKDRFSAERLKGVDSTLKIQPAELGDSAVYLCASSLVAGGSNEQFFGPGTRLTVL.